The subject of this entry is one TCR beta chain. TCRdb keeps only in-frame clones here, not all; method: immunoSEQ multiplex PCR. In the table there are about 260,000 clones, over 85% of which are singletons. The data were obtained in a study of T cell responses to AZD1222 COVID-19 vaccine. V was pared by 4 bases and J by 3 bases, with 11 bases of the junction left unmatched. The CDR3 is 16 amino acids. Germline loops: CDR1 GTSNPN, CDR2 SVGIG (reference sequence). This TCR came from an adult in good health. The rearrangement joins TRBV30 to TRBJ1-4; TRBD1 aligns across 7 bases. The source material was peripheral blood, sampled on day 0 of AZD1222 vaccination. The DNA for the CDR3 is TGTGCCTGGAACCTTATGGGACAGAACGCTAATGAAAAACTGTTTTTT. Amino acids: CAWNLMGQNANEKLFF.